This TCR beta chain was sequenced during a study of T cell clonality in common variable immunodeficiency. This clone was counted many times. Its antigen is not known. The read stops 3 residues short of the end of the CDR3; the missing end is completed from the germline J gene. Study-wide findings and caveats: TCRbeta clonality was increased in CVID versus healthy controls. Fewer deletions and N-nucleotide insertions were reportedly seen in common variable immunodeficiency TCR beta sequences. The cause of increased CVID clonality remains unclear without subpopulation sequencing.

Assay used: immunoSEQ multiplex PCR; TCRdb lists only in-frame clones, some missing. The record shows 40,000 to 65,000 clones for this sample, with no singletons present. The germline V gene encodes CDR1 LNHDA and CDR2 SQIVND (reference sequence). V gave up 1 base and J gave up 3 bases, with 18 bases separating them. The CDR3 sequence is 17 residues long. Both groups were predominantly of Caucasian heritage. Sequencing was carried out using peripheral blood mononuclear cells. The TCR sequence derives from a person aged 18 to 70 in good health. This chain connects TRBV19 to TRBJ1-1, with a tentative D call TRBD1 (5 bases). The CDR3: CASSIGPSGMLDTEAFF. The CDR3 bases that were read are TGTGCCAGTAGTATAGGGCCCTCAGGGATGTTGGACACTGAA.